These 2 T cell receptor beta chains originate from one sample sequenced in a study of control samples from healthy donors and cancer patients. The repertoire was sequenced with immunoSEQ multiplex PCR; TCRdb's copy has only in-frame clones and lacks some. This table has some 90,000 clones, roughly nine tenths appearing once. Sample: blood. The source is a woman in her twenties or thirties in good health.

This chain connects TRBV5-4 to TRBJ1-1; D uncertain. Between the trimmed V and J ends, which lost 5 bases and 8 bases, there was a span of 16 bases. The CDR3 runs 13 residues. CDR1 and CDR2 from the germline V gene are SGHNT and YYREEE (reference sequence). CDR3 amino acids: CASSSVGRGEAFF. CDR3 DNA sequence: TGTGCCAGCAGTTCGGTGGGCCGGGGAGAAGCTTTCTTT. The complete variable domain, with remaining parts taken from reference TRBV5-4 and TRBJ1-1, reads ETGVTQSPTHLIKTRGQQVTLRCSSQSGHNTVSWYQQALGQGPQFIFQYYREEENGRGNFPPRFSGLQFPNYSSELNVNALELDDSALYLCASSSVGRGEAFFGQGTRLTVV.

This chain uses TRBV5-1 with TRBJ1-2; possible D gene TRBD1, 5 bases. The germline gives CDR1 SGHRS, CDR2 YFSETQ. With 1 base removed from V and 4 bases from J, the gap between germline ends came to 11 bases. This CDR3 contains 14 residues. CDR3 loop: CASSLLQASYGYTF. CDR3 nucleotides: TGCGCCAGCAGCTTGCTACAGGCGAGCTATGGCTACACCTTC.